These 11 T cell receptor beta chains came from one sample sequenced in a study of radiotherapy plus CTLA-4 blockade in lung cancer (dated by TCRdb to about 2018). Libraries were prepared through the immunoSEQ multiplex PCR assay. Sourced from immuneACCESS, this table was stored by TCRdb with only in-frame sequences that have V and J called. A share of the clones is absent; for the studies checked, an unresolved V gene accounts for under half, and the remainder has no known explanation. For this sample the table gives 78,000 or so clones, of which around 90% were detected only once. The ten top clones hold 0.85% to 0.9% of the sample. The sample in question was peripheral blood, obtained from a patient treated with radiotherapy plus ipilimumab. All receptors derive from a human donor with non-small cell lung cancer who had stable disease on radiotherapy plus ipilimumab.

The chain employs TRBV25-1 and TRBJ1-2; 7 nucleotides agree with TRBD1. V trimming: 8 bases; J trimming: 7 bases; junction bases outside the gene matches: 13. Germline V gene sequence: CDR1 MGHDK, CDR2 SYGVNS. The CDR3 has 14 residues. The chain's CDR3 is CASGRQGGYSGYTF. For the CDR3, the DNA is TGTGCCAGCGGCCGTCAGGGGGGCTACTCTGGCTACACCTTC.

This rearrangement joins TRBV10-1 to TRBJ2-1; 14 bases fit TRBD2. Germline V CDR1 and CDR2: WNHNN, SYGVQD (reference sequence). Germline trimming cut 3 bases from V and 0 bases from J; bases unmatched to any gene: 10. The CDR3 spans 20 residues. The CDR3 loop reads CASSDGTSGRKVASYNEQFF. Here the CDR3 DNA reads TGCGCCAGCAGTGACGGGACTAGCGGGAGAAAGGTTGCCTCCTACAATGAGCAGTTCTTC.

This chain uses TRBV7-9 with TRBJ2-1; TRBD1 matches 8 bases. In germline, CDR1 is SEHNR, CDR2 FQNEAQ (reference sequence). The CDR3 consists of 15 residues. V gave up 6 bases and J gave up 2 bases; unmatched junction bases: 6. This CDR3 reads CASRGGQGTYNEQFF. The CDR3 bases are TGTGCCAGCAGGGGCGGACAGGGCACCTACAATGAGCAGTTCTTC.

This chain links TRBV5-1 with TRBJ1-1; D unresolved. V dropped 6 bases and J dropped 0 bases, with 12 bases sitting between them. This CDR3 comprises 14 residues. Germline CDR1 and CDR2: SGHRS and YFSETQ. The CDR3 loop is CASTLPGLNTEAFF. CDR3 bases: TGCGCCAGCACCCTTCCCGGGCTGAACACTGAAGCTTTCTTT.

The chain employs TRBV7-9 and TRBJ2-3; D is ambiguous. The CDR3 is 17 amino acids. The V gene lost 2 bases and the J gene lost 11 bases, with 26 bases spanning the gap. The germline gives CDR1 SEHNR, CDR2 FQNEAQ (reference sequence). CDR3 bases: TGTGCCAGCAGCTTATATCCCCTAGAGGAAGGTAAATACGGGCAGTATTTT. Amino acids: CASSLYPLEEGKYGQYF.

This chain joins TRBV28 and TRBJ1-2; D is unresolved. V was clipped by 5 bases and J by 2 bases, with 12 bases between them. Per germline, CDR1 MDHEN and CDR2 SYDVKM. The CDR3 has 14 amino acids. In DNA, the CDR3 is TGTGCCAGCAGTGAAGGTGGTGTAAACTATGGCTACACCTTC. Amino acid sequence: CASSEGGVNYGYTF.

The chain is built from TRBV5-1 and TRBJ2-2, with 7 nucleotides matching TRBD1. V lost 5 bases, J lost 5 bases, and 9 bases stayed unmatched. Germline V gene data show CDR1 as SGHRS and CDR2 as YFSETQ. The CDR3 is 15 residues long. This chain's CDR3 is CASRQGQFFTGELFF. In DNA, the CDR3 is TGCGCCAGCAGACAGGGACAGTTTTTTACCGGGGAGCTGTTTTTT.

The rearrangement uses TRBV19 and TRBJ1-5; TRBD1 matches at 7 bases. J gave up 9 bases and V 2 bases, and 4 bases lay outside the gene matches. This CDR3 is 13 amino acids long. CDR1 is LNHDA, CDR2 SQIVND, per germline (reference sequence). The CDR3 protein is CASSILTGLPQHF. The CDR3 DNA reads TGTGCCAGTAGTATATTGACAGGGCTGCCCCAGCATTTT.

A remark on this clone: The sample contains more than one DNA sequence encoding this CDR3. The chain combines TRBV7-9 with TRBJ2-7; D might be TRBD2 (5 bases). The CDR3 is made up of 12 amino acids. Germline lookup yields CDR1 SEHNR and CDR2 FQNEAQ (reference sequence). The germline V and J ends were trimmed by 5 bases and 1 base, with 6 bases remaining between them. Here the CDR3 DNA reads TGTGCCAGCAGCCGGGGTTCCTACGAGCAGTACTTC. Protein product: CASSRGSYEQYF. The whole variable domain, remainder taken from reference TRBV7-9 and TRBJ2-7, is DTGVSQNPRHKITKRGQNVTFRCDPISEHNRLYWYRQTLGQGPEFLTYFQNEAQLEKSRLLSDRFSAERPKGSFSTLEIQRTEQGDSAMYLCASSRGSYEQYFGPGTRLTVT.

CDR3 sequence: CASSPVGLDTQYF. In DNA, the CDR3 is TGTGCCAGCTCACCGGTTGGGTTAGATACGCAGTATTTT. The V and J genes are TRBV18 and TRBJ2-3, with D uncertain. The germline CDR1 and CDR2 sequences are KGHSH and LQKENI. CDR3 size: 13 residues. V lost 3 bases to trimming and J lost 5 bases, with 9 bases between them.

DNA for the CDR3: TGTGCCAGCAGCTCCAGGGCCGCAGATACGCAGTATTTT. It translates to CASSSRAADTQYF. This rearrangement joins TRBV11-3 to TRBJ2-3, with D perhaps matching TRBD1 (5 bases). CDR1 and CDR2 (germline): SGHNT, YENEEA. V was trimmed by 4 bases and J by 4 bases, leaving 9 bases between them. There are 13 residues in the CDR3.